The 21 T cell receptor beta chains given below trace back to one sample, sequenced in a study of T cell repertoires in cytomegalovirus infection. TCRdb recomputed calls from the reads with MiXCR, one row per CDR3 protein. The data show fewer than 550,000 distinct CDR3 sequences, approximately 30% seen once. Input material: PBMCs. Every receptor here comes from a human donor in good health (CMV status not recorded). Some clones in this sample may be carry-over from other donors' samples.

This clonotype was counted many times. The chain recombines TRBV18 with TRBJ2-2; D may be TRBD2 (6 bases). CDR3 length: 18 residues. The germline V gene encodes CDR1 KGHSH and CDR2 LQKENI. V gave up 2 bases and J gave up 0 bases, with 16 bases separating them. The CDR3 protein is CASSPMSIRTTNTGELFF. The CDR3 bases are TGTGCCAGCTCACCAATGTCGATTAGGACTACGAACACCGGGGAGCTGTTTTTT.

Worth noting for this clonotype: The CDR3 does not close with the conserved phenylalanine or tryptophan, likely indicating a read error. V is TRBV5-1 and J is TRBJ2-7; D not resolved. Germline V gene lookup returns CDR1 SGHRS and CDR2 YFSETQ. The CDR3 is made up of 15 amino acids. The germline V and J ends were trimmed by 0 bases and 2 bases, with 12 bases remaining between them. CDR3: CASSLGSAKTYEQYC. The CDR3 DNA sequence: TGCGCCAGCAGCTTGGGGTCAGCGAAAACCTACGAGCAGTACTGC.

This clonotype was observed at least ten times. The chain's CDR3 is CASSPLGADTQYF. The CDR3 bases are TGTGCCAGCAGCCCACTGGGGGCAGATACGCAGTATTTT. The J gene is TRBJ2-3, the V gene TRBV7-8, with D possibly being TRBD1 or TRBD2 (5 bases each). The ends were cut back, 5 bases at V and 4 bases at J, with 10 bases in the middle. The germline gives CDR1 SGHVS, CDR2 FQNEAQ. The CDR3 spans 13 residues.

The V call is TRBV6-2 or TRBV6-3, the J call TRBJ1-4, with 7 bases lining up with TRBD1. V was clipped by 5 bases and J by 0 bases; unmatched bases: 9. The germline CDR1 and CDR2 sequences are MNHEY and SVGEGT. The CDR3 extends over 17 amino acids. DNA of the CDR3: TGTGCCAGCAGTCTACTACAGGGGCCTGCAACTAATGAAAAACTGTTTTTT. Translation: CASSLLQGPATNEKLFF.

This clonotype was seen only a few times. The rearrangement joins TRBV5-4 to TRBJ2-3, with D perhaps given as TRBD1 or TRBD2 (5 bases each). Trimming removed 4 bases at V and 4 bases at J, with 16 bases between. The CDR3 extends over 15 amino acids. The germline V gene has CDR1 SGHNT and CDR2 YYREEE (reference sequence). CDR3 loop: CASSPPPQGADTQYF. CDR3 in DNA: TGTGCCAGCAGCCCACCCCCCCAGGGAGCAGATACGCAGTATTTT.

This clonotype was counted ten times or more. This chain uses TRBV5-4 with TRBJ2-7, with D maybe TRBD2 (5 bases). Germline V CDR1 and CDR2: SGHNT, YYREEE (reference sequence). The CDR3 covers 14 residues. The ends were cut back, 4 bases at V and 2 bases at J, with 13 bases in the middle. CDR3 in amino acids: CASSPSPGTYEQYF. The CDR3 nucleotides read TGTGCCAGCAGCCCCTCCCCCGGGACCTACGAGCAGTACTTC.

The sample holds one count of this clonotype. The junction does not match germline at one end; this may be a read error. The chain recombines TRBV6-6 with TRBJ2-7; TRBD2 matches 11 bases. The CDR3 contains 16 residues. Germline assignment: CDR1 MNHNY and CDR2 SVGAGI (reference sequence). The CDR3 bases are TGTGCCAGGGAACTGCTAGCGGGGGGATCTGCATACGAGCAGTCCTTC. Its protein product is CARELLAGGSAYEQSF.

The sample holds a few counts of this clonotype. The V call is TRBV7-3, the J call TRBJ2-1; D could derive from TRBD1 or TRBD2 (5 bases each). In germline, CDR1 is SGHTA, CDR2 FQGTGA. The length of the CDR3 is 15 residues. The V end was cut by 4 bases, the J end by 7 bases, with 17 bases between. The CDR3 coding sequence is TGTGCCAGCAGCTCCAGGGAGAATCTTGGTAATGAGCAGTTCTTC. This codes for CASSSRENLGNEQFF.

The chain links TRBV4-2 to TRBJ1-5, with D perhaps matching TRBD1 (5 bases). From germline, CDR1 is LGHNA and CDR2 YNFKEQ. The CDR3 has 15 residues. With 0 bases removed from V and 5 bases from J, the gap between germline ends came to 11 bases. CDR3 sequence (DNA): TGTGCCAGCAGCCAAGAAATAGGGGACTATCAGCCCCAGCATTTT. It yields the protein CASSQEIGDYQPQHF.

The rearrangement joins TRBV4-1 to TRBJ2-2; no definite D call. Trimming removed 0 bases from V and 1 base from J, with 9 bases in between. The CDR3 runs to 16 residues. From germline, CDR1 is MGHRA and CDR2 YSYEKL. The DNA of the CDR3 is TGCGCCAGCAGCCAAGAAGTCAGCCTGAACACCGGGGAGCTGTTTTTT. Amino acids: CASSQEVSLNTGELFF.

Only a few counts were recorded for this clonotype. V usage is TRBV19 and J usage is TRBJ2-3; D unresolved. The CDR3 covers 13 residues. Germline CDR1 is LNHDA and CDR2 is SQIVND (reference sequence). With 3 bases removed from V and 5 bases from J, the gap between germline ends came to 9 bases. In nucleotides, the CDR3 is TGTGCCAGTAGTATCACCCCCGAAGATACGCAGTATTTT. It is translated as CASSITPEDTQYF.

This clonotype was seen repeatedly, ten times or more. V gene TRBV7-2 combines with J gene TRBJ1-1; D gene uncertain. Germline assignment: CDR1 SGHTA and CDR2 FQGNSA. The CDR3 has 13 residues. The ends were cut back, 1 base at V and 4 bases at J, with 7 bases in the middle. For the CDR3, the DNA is TGTGCCAGCAGCTTAGTCCGGGCCACTGAAGCTTTCTTT. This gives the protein CASSLVRATEAFF.

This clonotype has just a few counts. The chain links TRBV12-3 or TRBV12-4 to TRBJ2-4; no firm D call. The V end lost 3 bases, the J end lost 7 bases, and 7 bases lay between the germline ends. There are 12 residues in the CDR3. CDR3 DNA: TGTGCCAGCAGTTTTTCGAGGAACATTCAGTACTTC. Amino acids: CASSFSRNIQYF.

DNA of the CDR3: TGTGCCAGTAGTCCAACAGGGAATACTAGAAACACTGAAGCTTTCTTT. This gives the protein CASSPTGNTRNTEAFF. The V call is TRBV19, the J call TRBJ1-1, with D perhaps matching TRBD1 (6 bases). This CDR3 has 16 amino acids. The V gene's germline CDR1 is LNHDA and CDR2 SQIVND (reference sequence). With 5 bases removed from V and 2 bases from J, the gap between germline ends came to 18 bases.

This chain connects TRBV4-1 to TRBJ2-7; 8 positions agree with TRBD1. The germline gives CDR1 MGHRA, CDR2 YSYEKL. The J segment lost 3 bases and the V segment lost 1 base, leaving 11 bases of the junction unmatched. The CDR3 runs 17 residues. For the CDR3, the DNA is TGCGCCAGCAGCCAAGGGGACAGGTTGTCTGCCTTCTACGAGCAGTACTTC. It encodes CASSQGDRLSAFYEQYF.

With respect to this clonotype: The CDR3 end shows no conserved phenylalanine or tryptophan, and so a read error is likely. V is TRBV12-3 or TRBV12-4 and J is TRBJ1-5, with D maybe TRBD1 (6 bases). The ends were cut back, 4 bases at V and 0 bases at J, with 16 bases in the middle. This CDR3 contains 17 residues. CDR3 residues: CASSSAQGIDSNQPQHS. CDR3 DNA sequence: TGTGCCAGCAGTTCAGCCCAGGGGATAGATAGCAATCAGCCCCAGCATTCT.

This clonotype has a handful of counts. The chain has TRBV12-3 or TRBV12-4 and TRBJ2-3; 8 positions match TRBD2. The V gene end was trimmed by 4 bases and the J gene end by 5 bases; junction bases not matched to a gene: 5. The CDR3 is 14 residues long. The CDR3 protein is CASSSGGDVDTQYF. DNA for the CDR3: TGTGCCAGCAGTTCGGGGGGGGATGTAGATACGCAGTATTTT.

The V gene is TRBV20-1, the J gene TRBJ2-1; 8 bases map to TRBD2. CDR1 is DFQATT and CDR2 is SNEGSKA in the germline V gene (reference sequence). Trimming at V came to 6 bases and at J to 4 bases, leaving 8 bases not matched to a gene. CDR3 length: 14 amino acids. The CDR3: CSAVTSGGYNEQFF. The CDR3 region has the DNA TGCAGTGCGGTCACTAGCGGTGGTTACAATGAGCAGTTCTTC.

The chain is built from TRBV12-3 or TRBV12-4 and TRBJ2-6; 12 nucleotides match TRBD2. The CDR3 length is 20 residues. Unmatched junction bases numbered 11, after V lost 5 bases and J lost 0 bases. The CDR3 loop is CASSPSLGLAGPSGANVLTF. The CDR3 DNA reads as TGTGCCAGCAGTCCTTCACTCGGACTAGCGGGGCCCTCTGGGGCCAACGTCCTGACTTTC.

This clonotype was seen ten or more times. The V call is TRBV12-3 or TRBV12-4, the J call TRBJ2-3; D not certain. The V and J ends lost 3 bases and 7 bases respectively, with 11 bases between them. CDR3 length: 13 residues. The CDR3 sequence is CASSFPWDNTQYF. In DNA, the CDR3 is TGTGCCAGCAGTTTTCCTTGGGATAATACGCAGTATTTT.

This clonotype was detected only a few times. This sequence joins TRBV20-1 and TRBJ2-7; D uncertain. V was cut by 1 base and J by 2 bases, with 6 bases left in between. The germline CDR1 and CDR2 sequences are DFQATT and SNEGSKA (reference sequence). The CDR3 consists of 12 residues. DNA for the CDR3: TGCAGTGCTAGAGGGCAGACCTACGAGCAGTACTTC. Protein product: CSARGQTYEQYF.